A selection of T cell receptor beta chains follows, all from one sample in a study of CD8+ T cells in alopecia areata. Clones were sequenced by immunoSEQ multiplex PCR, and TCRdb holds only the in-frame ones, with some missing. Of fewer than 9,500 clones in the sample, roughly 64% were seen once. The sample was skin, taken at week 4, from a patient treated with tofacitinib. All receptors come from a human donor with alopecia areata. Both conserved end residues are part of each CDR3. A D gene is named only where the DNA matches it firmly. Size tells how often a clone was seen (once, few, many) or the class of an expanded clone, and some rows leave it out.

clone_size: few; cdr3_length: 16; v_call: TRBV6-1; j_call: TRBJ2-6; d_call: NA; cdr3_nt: TGTGCCAGCAGTGAAGCCCAGGGTTCTGGGGCCAACGTCCTGACTTTC; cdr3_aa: CASSEAQGSGANVLTF
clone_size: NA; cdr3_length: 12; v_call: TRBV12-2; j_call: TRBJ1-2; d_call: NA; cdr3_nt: TGTGCAAGTCGTCAGGGGTTCTATGGCTACACCTTC; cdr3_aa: CASRQGFYGYTF
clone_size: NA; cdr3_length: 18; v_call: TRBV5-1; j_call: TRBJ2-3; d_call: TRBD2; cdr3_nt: TGCGCCAGCAGCTGGCTCCCGGGACTAGCGGGGACATCAGATACGCAGTATTTT; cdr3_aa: CASSWLPGLAGTSDTQYF
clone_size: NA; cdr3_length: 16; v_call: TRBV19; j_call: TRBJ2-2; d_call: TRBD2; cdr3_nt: TGTGCCAGTAGTATAAGAGGGACTACACACACCGGGGAGCTGTTTTTT; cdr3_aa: CASSIRGTTHTGELFF
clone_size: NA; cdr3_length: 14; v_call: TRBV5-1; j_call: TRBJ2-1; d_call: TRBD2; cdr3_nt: TGCGCCAGCAGCTTGACGCAGACTCTAGCGGGAGGTTTCTTC; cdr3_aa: CASSLTQTLAGGFF
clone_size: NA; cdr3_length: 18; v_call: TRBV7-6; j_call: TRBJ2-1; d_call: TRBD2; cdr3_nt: TGTGCCAGCAGCTTAGTCCCCCCCACTAGCGGAGGTAGGAATGAGCAGTTCTTC; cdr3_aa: CASSLVPPTSGGRNEQFF
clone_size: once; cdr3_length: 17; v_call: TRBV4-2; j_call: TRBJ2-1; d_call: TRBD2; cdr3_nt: TGTGCCAGCAGCCAGTTGGAACTAGCGGGGGGGCCCAATGAGCAGTTCTTC; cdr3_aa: CASSQLELAGGPNEQFF
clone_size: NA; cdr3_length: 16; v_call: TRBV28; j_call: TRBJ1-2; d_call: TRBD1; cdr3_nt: TGTGCCAGCACCAGTTTGGGGGGGGGACAGGGGCATGGCTACACCTTC; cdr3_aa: CASTSLGGGQGHGYTF
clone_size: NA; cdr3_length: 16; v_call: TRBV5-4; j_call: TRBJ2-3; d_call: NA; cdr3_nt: TGTGCCAGCAGCCGGCGTAGCTGGAGAGAGAGAGATACGCAGTATTTT; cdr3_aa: CASSRRSWRERDTQYF
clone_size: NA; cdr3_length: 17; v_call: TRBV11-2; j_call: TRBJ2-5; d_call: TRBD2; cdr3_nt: TGTGCCAGCAGCTTAAGACCGGGACTAGCATCTGGAGAGACCCAGTACTTC; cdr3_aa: CASSLRPGLASGETQYF
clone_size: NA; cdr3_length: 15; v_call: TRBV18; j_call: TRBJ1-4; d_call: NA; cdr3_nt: TGTGCCAGCTCACCCGGTGGAGGGGGACATGAAAAACTGTTTTTT; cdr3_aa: CASSPGGGGHEKLFF
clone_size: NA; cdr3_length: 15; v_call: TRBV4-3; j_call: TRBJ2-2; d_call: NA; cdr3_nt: TGCGCCAGCAGCCAAGATCAAAGGGCCCTCGGGGAGCTGTTTTTT; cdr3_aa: CASSQDQRALGELFF
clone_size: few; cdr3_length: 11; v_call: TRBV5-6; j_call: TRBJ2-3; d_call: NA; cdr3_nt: TGTGCCAGCAGCTTTTTGGATACGCAGTATTTT; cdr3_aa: CASSFLDTQYF
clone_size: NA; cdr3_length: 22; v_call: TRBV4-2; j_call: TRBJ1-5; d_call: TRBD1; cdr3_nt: TGTGCCAGCAGCCAAGCCTTTCCGGGACAGGGGGCAGGGGTAGGAAGCAATCAGCCCCAGCATTTT; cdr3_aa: CASSQAFPGQGAGVGSNQPQHF
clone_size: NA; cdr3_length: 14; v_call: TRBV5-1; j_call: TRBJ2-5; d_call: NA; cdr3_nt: TGCGCCAGCAGCTTGTACGGGGGTGAAGAGACCCAGTACTTC; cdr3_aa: CASSLYGGEETQYF
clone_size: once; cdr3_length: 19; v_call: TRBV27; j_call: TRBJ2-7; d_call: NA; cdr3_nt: TGTGCCAGCAGCTCCGGTTTTTACAAGCGGGCAAGGAGCTCCTACGAGCAGTACTTC; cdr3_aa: CASSSGFYKRARSSYEQYF
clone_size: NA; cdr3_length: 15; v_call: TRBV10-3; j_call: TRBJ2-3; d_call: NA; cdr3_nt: TGTGCCATCGGACGGACACACTCGAGCGGAGATACGCAGTATTTT; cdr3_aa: CAIGRTHSSGDTQYF
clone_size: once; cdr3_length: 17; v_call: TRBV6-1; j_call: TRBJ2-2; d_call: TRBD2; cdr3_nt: TGTGCCAGCAGTGAACCTCTAGCGGGGGTGTGGGGCGGGGAGCTGTTTTTT; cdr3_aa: CASSEPLAGVWGGELFF
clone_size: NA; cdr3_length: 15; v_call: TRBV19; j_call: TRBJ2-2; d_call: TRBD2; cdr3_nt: TGTGCCAGTAGTAACAGCGGGGGGGCGACCGGGGAGCTGTTTTTT; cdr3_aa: CASSNSGGATGELFF
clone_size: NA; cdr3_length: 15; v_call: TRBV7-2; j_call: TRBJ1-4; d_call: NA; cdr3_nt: TGTGCCAGCAGCTCCGACAGCCCAACTAATGAAAAACTGTTTTTT; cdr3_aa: CASSSDSPTNEKLFF
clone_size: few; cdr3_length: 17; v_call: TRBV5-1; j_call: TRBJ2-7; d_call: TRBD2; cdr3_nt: TGCGCCAGCAGCCCGACTAGCGGGGGCCAAAGTATCTACGAGCAGTACTTC; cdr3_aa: CASSPTSGGQSIYEQYF
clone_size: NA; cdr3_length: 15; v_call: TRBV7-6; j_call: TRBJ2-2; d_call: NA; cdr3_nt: TGTGCCAGCAGCCCTACTAGGCAGCACACCGGGGAGCTGTTTTTT; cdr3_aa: CASSPTRQHTGELFF
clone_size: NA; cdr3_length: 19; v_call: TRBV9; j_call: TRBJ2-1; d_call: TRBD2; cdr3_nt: TGTGCCAGCAGCGTAGCTAGCGGGGGTTCCGCAAGCTCCTACAATGAGCAGTTCTTC; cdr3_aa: CASSVASGGSASSYNEQFF
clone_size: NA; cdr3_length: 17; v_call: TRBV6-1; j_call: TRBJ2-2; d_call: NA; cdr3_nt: TGTGCCAGCAGTGAAGGCAAGGACAGCGCGAACACCGGGGAGCTGTTTTTT; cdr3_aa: CASSEGKDSANTGELFF
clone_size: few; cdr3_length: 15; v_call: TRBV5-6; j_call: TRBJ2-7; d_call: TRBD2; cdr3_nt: TGTGCCAGCAGCTTGGTAGGGGCTAGCGGCTACGAGCAGTACTTC; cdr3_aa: CASSLVGASGYEQYF
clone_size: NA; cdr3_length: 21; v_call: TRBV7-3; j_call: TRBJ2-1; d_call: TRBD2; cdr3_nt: TGTGCCAGCAGCTACTCTAGCGGGAGGGCCCCTTTTATTCAGTACTCTGATGAGCAGTTCTTC; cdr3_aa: CASSYSSGRAPFIQYSDEQFF
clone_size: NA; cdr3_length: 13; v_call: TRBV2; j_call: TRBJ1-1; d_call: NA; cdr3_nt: TGTGCCACTGGGCCCACCCAAGGAACTGAAGCTTTCTTT; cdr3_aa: CATGPTQGTEAFF
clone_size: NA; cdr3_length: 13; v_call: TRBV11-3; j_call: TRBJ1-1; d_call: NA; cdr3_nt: TGTGCCAGCAGCGTGGGGACGCGAACTGAAGCTTTCTTT; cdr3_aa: CASSVGTRTEAFF
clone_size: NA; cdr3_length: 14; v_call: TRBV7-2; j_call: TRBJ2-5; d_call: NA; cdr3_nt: TGTGCCAGCCGCCCGTGGGCCGGGTTCGAGACCCAGTACTTC; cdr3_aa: CASRPWAGFETQYF
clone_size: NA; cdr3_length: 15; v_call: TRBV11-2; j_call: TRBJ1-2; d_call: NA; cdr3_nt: TGTGCCAGCAGCTTAGTACAGATCACTAACTATGGCTACACCTTC; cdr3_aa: CASSLVQITNYGYTF
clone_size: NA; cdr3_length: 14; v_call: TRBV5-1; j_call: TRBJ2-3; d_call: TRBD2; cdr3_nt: TGCGCCAGCAGCGATCCGGGACTAGCGGATACGCAGTATTTT; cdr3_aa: CASSDPGLADTQYF
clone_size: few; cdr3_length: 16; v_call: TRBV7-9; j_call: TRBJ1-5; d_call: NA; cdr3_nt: TGTGCCAGCACCCCCCCTGAAAAGCTTAGCAATCAGCCCCAGCATTTT; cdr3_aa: CASTPPEKLSNQPQHF
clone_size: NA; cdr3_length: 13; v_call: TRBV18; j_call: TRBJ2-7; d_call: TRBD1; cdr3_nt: TGTGCCAGCTCAGGGGACAGGGGGAGCGAGCAGTACTTC; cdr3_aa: CASSGDRGSEQYF
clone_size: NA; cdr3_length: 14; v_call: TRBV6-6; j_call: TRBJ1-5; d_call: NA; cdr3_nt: TGTGCCAGCAGTTGGGTCAGGTCGGATCAGCCCCAGCATTTT; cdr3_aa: CASSWVRSDQPQHF
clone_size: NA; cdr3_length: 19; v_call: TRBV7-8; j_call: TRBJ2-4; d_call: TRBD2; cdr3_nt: TGTGCCAGCAGCTTAAAAGCCCCCGCAGCGGGAGTCGGGGGAAACATTCAGTACTTC; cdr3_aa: CASSLKAPAAGVGGNIQYF
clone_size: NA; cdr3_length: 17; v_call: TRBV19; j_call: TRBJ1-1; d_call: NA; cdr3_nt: TGTGCCAGTAGTCCATTCCCAGGGGAAGGGATGAACACTGAAGCTTTCTTT; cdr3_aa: CASSPFPGEGMNTEAFF
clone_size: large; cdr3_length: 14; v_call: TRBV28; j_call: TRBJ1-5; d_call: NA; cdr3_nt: TGTGCCAGCAGTCTCGGGGGCCTAGGTCAGCCCCAGCATTTT; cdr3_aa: CASSLGGLGQPQHF
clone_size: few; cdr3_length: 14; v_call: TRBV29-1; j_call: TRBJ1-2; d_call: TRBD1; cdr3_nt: TGCAGCGTCACGGACAGGGTGGCTAACTATGGCTACACCTTC; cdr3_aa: CSVTDRVANYGYTF
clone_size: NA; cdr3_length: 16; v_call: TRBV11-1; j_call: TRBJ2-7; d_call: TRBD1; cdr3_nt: TGTGCCAGCAGCCACTTAAGGGGACAGGGGTCCTACGAGCAGTACTTC; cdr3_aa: CASSHLRGQGSYEQYF
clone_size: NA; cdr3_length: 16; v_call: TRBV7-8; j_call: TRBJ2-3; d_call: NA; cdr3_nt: TGTGCCAGCAGCTTAGTTTTTGGCGGACGCCCAGATACGCAGTATTTT; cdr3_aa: CASSLVFGGRPDTQYF